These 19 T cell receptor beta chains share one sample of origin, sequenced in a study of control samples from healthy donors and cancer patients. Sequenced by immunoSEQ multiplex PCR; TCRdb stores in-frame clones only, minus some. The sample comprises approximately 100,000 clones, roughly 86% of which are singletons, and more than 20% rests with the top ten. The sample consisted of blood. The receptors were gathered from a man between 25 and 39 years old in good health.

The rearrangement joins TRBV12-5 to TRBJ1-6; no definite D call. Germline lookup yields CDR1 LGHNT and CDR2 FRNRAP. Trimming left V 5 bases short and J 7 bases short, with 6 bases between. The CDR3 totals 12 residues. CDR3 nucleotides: TGTGCTAGTGGTACCGGGAATTCACCCCTCCACTTT. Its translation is CASGTGNSPLHF.

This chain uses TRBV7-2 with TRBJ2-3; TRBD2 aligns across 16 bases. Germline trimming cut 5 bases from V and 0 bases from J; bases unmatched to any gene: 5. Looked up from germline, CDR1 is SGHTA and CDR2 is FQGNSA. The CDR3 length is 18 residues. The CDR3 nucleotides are TGTGCCAGCAGCCCGGGACTAGCGGGGGGGCCGAGCACAGATACGCAGTATTTT. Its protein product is CASSPGLAGGPSTDTQYF. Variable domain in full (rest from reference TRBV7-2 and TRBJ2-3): GAGVSQSPSNKVTEKGKDVELRCDPISGHTALYWYRQSLGQGLEFLIYFQGNSAPDKSGLPSDRFSAERTGGSVSTLTIQRTQQEDSAVYLCASSPGLAGGPSTDTQYFGPGTRLTVL.

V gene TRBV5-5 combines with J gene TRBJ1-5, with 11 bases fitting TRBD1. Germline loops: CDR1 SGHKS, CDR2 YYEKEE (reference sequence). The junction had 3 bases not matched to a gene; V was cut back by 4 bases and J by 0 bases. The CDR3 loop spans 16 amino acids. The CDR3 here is CASSAGQGDSNQPQHF. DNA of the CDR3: TGTGCCAGCAGCGCGGGACAGGGGGATAGCAATCAGCCCCAGCATTTT.

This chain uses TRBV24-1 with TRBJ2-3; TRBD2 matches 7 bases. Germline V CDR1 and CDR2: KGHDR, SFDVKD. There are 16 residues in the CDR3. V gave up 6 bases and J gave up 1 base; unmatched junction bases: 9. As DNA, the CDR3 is TGTGCCACCAGTCCCTTTAGGGGAGGGGGCACAGATACGCAGTATTTT. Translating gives CATSPFRGGGTDTQYF.

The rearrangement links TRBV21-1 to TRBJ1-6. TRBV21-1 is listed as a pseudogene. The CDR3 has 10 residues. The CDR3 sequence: CASSNPCGSF. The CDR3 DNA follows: TGTGCCAGCAGCAACCCCTGTGGTTCCTTT.

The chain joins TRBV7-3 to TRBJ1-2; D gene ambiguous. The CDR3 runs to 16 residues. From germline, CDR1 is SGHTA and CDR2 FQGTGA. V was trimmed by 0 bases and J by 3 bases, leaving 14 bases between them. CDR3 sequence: CASSLTATKVYYGYTF. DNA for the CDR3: TGTGCCAGCAGCTTAACCGCGACAAAGGTTTACTATGGCTACACCTTC.

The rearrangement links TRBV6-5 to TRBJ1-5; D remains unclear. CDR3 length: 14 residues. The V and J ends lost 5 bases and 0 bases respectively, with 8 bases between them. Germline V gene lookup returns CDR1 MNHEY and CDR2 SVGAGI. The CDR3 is CASSPQYSNQPQHF. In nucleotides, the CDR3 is TGTGCCAGCAGTCCGCAGTATAGCAATCAGCCCCAGCATTTT.

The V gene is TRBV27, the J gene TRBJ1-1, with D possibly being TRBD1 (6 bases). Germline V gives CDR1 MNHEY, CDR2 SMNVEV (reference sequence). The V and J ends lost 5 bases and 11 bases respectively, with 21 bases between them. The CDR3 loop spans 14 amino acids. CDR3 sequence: CASSHRDNGPGAFF. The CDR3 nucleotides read TGTGCCAGCAGTCACCGGGACAACGGTCCGGGGGCTTTCTTT.

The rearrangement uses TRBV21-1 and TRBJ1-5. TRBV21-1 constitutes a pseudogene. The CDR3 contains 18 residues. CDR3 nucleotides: TGTGCCAGCAGCAATCTGGGGGGGGACACCTATAGCAATCAGCCCCAGCATTTT. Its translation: CASSNLGGDTYSNQPQHF.

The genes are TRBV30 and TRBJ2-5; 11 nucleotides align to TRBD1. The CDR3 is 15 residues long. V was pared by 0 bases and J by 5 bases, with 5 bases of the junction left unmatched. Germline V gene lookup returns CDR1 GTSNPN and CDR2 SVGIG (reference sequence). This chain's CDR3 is CAWSVGTGGVETQYF. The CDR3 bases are TGTGCCTGGAGTGTTGGGACAGGGGGTGTGGAGACCCAGTACTTC.

The CDR3 region has the DNA TGTGCCACCAAGTTAAGCGGAGGTGGGAATTCACCCCTCCACTTT. It codes for CATKLSGGGNSPLHF. This sequence joins TRBV6-4 and TRBJ1-6; D uncertain. The CDR3 extends over 15 amino acids. V shed 10 bases and J shed 7 bases, with 20 bases lying between them. Germline V gives CDR1 MRHNA, CDR2 SNTAGT.

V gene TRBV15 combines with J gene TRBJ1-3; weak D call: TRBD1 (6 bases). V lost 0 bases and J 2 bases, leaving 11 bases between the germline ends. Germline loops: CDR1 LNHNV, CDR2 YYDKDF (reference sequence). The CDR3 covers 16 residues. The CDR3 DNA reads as TGTGCCACCAGCAGAGACAGGGGATCAACTGGAAACACCATATATTTT. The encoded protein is CATSRDRGSTGNTIYF.

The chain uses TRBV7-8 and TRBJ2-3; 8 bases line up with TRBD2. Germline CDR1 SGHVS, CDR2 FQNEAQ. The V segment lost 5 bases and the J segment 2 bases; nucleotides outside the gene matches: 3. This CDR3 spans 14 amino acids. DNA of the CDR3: TGTGCCAGCAGCAGAGCGGGGGACACAGATACGCAGTATTTT. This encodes CASSRAGDTDTQYF.

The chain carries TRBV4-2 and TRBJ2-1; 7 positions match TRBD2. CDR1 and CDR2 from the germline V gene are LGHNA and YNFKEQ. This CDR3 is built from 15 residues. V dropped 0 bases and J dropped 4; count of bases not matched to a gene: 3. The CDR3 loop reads CASSQEGRGYNEQFF. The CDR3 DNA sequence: TGTGCCAGCAGCCAAGAGGGGCGGGGGTACAATGAGCAGTTCTTC.

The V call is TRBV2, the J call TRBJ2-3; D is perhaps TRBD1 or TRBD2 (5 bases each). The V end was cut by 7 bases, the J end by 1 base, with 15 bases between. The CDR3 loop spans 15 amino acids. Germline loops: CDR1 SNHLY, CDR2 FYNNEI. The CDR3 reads CASIGGGIGTDTQYF. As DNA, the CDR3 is TGTGCCAGCATTGGGGGTGGGATAGGCACAGATACGCAGTATTTT.

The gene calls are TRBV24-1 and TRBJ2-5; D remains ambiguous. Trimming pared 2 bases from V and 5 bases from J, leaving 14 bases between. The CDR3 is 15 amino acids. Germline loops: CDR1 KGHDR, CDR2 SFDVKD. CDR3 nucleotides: TGTGCCACCAGTGATTATGGTAGCTTCAAGGAGACCCAGTACTTC. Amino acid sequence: CATSDYGSFKETQYF.

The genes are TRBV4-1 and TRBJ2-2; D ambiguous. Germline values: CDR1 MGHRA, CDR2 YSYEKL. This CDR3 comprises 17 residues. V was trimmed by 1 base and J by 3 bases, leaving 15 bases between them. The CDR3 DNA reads TGCGCCAGCAGCCAAGCAGCTGTAGTGACGGACACCGGGGAGCTGTTTTTT. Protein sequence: CASSQAAVVTDTGELFF.

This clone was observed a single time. The CDR3 spells CAISDGGSETQYF. CDR3 DNA sequence: TGTGCCATCAGTGATGGGGGCTCAGAGACCCAGTACTTC. The chain has TRBV10-3 and TRBJ2-5, with D maybe TRBD1 (6 bases). This CDR3 is 13 amino acids long. CDR1 and CDR2 from the germline V gene are ENHRY and SYGVKD. Trimming cost V 3 bases and J 4 bases, with 9 bases left between them.

The CDR3 loop is CASSIQGVSYGYTF. For the CDR3, the DNA is TGTGCCAGTAGTATCCAGGGGGTATCCTATGGCTACACCTTC. The chain is built from TRBV19 and TRBJ1-2; 7 bases match TRBD1. Per germline, CDR1 LNHDA and CDR2 SQIVND (reference sequence). Germline trimming cut 3 bases from V and 4 bases from J; bases unmatched to any gene: 5. The CDR3 totals 14 residues. Full variable domain (missing parts from reference TRBV19 and TRBJ1-2): DGGITQSPKYLFRKEGQNVTLSCEQNLNHDAMYWYRQDPGQGLRLIYYSQIVNDFQKGDIAEGYSVSREKKESFPLTVTSAQKNPTAFYLCASSIQGVSYGYTFGSGTRLTVV.